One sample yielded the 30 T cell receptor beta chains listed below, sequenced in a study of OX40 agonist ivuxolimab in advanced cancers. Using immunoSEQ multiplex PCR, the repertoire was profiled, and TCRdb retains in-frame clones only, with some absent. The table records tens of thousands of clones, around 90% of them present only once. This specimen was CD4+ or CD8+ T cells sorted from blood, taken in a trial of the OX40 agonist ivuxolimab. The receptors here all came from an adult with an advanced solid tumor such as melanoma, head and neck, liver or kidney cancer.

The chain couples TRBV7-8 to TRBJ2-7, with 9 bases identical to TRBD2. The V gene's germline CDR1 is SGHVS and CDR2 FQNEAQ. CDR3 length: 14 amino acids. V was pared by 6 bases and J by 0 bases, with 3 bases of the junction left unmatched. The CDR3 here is CASSHSGSSYEQYF. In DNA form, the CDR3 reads TGTGCCAGCAGTCATAGCGGGAGCTCCTACGAGCAGTACTTC.

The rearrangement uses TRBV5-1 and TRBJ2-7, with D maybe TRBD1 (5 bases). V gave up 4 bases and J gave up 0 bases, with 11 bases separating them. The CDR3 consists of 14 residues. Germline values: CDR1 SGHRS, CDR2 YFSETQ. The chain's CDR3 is CASSGAPTSYEQYF. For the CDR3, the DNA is TGCGCCAGCAGCGGGGCCCCCACCTCCTACGAGCAGTACTTC.

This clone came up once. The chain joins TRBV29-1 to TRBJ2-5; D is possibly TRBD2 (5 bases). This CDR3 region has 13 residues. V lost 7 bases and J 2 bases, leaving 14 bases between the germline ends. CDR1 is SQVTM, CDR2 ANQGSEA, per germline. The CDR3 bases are TGCAGCGATGGACTCACCGCTCAAGAGACCCAGTACTTC. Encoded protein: CSDGLTAQETQYF.

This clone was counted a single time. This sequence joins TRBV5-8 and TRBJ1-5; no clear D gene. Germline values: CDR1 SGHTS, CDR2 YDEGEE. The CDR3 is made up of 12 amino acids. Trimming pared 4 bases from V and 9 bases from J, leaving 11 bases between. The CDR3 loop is CASSEARGPQHF. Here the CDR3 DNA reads TGTGCCAGCAGCGAGGCCCGAGGGCCCCAGCATTTT.

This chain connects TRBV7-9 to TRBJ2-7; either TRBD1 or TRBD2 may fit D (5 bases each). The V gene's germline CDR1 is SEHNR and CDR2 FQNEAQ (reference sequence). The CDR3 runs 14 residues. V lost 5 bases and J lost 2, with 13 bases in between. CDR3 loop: CASSAGSRTYEQYF. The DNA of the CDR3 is TGTGCCAGCAGCGCAGGGAGCAGAACCTACGAGCAGTACTTC.

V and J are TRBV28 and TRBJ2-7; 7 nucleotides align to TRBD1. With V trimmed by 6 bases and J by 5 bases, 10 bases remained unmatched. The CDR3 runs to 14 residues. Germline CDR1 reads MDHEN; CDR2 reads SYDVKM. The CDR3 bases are TGTGCCAGCAGCCACTCAGGGGGTGCTAACGAGCAGTACTTC. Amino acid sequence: CASSHSGGANEQYF.

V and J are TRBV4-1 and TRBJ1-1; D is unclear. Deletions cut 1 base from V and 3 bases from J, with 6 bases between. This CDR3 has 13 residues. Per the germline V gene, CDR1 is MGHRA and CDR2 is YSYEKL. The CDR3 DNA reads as TGCGCCAGCAGCCAAGGAATCTACACTGAAGCTTTCTTT. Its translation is CASSQGIYTEAFF.

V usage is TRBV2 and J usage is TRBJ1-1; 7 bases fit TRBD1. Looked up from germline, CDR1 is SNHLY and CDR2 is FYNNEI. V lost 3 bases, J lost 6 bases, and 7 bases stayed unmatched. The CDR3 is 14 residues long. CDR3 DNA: TGTGCCAGCAGTGAGGTGACAGGGAGCGCTGAAGCTTTCTTT. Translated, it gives CASSEVTGSAEAFF.

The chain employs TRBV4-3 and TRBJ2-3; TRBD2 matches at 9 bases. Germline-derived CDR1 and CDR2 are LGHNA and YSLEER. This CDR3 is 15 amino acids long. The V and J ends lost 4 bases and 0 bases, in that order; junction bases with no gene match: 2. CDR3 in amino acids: CASSPSGESTDTQYF. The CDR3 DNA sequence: TGCGCCAGCAGCCCTAGCGGGGAAAGCACAGATACGCAGTATTTT.

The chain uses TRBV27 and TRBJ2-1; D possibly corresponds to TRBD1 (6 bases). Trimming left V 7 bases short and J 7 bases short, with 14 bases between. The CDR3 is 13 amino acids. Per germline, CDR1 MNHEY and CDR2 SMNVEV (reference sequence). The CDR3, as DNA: TGTGCCAGCACCGAACCAAGGGGGAATGAGCAGTTCTTC. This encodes CASTEPRGNEQFF.

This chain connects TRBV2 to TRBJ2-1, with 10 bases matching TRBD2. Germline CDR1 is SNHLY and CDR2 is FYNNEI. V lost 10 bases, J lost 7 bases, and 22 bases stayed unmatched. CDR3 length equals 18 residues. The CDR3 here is CATPGGSSGGSYRNEQFF. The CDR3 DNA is TGTGCCACCCCAGGGGGCTCTAGCGGGGGCTCCTATCGAAATGAGCAGTTCTTC. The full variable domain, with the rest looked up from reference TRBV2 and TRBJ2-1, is EPEVTQTPSHQVTQMGQEVILRCVPISNHLYFYWYRQILGQKVEFLVSFYNNEISEKSEIFDDQFSVERPDGSNFTLKIRSTKLEDSAMYFCATPGGSSGGSYRNEQFFGPGTRLTVL.

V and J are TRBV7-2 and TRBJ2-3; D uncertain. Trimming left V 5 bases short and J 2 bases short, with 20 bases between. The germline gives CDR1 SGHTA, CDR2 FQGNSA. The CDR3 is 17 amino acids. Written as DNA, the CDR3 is TGTGCCAGCAGCGATATTGTGCAGGAGTTCTCCACAGATACGCAGTATTTT. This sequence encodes CASSDIVQEFSTDTQYF.

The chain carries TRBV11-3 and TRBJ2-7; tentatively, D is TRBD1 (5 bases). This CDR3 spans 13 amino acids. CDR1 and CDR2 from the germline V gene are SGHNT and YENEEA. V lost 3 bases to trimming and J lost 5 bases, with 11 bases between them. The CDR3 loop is CASSFPRGHEQYF. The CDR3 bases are TGTGCCAGCAGCTTTCCTAGGGGCCACGAGCAGTACTTC.

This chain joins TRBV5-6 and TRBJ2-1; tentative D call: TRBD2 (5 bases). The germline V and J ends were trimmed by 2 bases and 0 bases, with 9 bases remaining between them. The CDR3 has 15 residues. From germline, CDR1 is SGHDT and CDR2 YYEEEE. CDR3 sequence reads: CASSFTGSSYNEQFF. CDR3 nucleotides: TGTGCCAGCAGCTTTACGGGGAGCTCCTACAATGAGCAGTTCTTC.

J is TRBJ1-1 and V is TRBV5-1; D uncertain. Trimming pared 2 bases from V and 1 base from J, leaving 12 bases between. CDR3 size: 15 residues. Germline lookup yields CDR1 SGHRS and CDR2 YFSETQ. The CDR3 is CASSFEGQGNTEAFF. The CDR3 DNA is TGCGCCAGCAGCTTTGAGGGTCAAGGGAACACTGAAGCTTTCTTT.

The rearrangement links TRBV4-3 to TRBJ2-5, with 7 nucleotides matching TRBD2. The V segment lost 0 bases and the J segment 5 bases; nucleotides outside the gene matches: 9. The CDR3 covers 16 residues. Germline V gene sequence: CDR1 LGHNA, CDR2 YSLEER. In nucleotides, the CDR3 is TGCGCCAGCAGCCAAGATCTTCGGACTAGTGAGGAGACCCAGTACTTC. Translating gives CASSQDLRTSEETQYF.

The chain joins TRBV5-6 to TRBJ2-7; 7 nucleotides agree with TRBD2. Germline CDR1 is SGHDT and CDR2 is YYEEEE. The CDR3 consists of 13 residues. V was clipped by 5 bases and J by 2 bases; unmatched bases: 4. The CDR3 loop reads CASSYGLAYEQYF. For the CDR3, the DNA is TGTGCCAGCAGTTACGGACTAGCCTACGAGCAGTACTTC.

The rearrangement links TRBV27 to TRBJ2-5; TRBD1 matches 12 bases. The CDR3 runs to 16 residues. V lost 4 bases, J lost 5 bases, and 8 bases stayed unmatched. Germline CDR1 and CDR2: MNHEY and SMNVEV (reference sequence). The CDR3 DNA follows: TGTGCCAGCAGTTCGCGGGACAGGGGGCGGGTGGAGACCCAGTACTTC. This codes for CASSSRDRGRVETQYF.

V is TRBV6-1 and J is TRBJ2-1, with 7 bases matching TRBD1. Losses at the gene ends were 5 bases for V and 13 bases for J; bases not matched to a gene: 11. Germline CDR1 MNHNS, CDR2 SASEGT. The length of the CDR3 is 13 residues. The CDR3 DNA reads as TGTGCCAGCAGTAGGGACAGCCCCCAGGGACAGTTCTTC. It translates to CASSRDSPQGQFF.

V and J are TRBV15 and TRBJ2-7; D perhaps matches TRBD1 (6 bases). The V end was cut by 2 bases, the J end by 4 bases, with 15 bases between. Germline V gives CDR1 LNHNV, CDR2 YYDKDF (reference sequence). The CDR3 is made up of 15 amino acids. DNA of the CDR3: TGTGCCACCAGCAGACCAACAGGGCCAAAGTACGAGCAGTACTTC. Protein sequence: CATSRPTGPKYEQYF.

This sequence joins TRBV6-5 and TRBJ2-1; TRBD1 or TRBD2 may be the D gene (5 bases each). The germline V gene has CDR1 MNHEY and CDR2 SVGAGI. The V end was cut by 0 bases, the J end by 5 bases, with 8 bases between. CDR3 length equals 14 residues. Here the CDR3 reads CASSYSRGDNEQFF. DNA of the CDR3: TGTGCCAGCAGTTACTCAAGAGGGGACAATGAGCAGTTCTTC.

In nucleotides, the CDR3 is TGTGCCAGCAGCCGCGGGGGAGGTATCAACGAGCAGTACTTC. As protein: CASSRGGGINEQYF. The V gene is TRBV28, the J gene TRBJ2-7; TRBD2 matches at 7 bases. There are 14 residues in the CDR3. Per germline, CDR1 MDHEN and CDR2 SYDVKM. The junction had 10 bases not matched to a gene; V was cut back by 6 bases and J by 5 bases.

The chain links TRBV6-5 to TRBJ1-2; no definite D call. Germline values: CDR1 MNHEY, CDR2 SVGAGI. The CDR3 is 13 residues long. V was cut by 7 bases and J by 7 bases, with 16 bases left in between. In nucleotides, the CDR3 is TGTGCCAGCACAAACGGTGGGCCTGGTGGCTACACCTTC. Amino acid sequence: CASTNGGPGGYTF.

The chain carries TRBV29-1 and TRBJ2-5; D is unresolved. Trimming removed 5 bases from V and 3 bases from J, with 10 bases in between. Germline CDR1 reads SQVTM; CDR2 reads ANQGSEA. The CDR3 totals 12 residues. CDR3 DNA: TGCAGCGTTATCGCTGGTGAAGAGACCCAGTACTTC. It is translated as CSVIAGEETQYF.

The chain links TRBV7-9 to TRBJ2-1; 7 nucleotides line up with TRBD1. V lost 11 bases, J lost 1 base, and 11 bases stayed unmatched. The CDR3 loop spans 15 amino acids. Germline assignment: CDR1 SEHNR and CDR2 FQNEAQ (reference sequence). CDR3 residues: CAGQASGFSYNEQFF. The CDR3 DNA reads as TGTGCCGGACAGGCCTCTGGGTTTTCCTACAATGAGCAGTTCTTC.

The CDR3 loop reads CASSSTYSLADTQYF. The DNA for the CDR3 is TGTGCCAGCAGTTCCACCTACTCTCTAGCCGATACGCAGTATTTT. V and J are TRBV27 and TRBJ2-3; possible D gene TRBD2, 5 bases. Germline V CDR1 and CDR2: MNHEY, SMNVEV (reference sequence). CDR3 length: 15 amino acids. Trimming removed 4 bases at V and 6 bases at J, with 17 bases between.

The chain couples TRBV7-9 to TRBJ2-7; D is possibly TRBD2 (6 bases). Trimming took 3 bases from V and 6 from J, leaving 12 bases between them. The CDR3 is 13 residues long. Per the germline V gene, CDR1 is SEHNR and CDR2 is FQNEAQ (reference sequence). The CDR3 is CASSLDYTLEQYF. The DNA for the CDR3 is TGTGCCAGCAGCTTGGACTACACTCTCGAGCAGTACTTC. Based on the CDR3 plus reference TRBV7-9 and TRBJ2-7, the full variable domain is DTGVSQNPRHKITKRGQNVTFRCDPISEHNRLYWYRQTLGQGPEFLTYFQNEAQLEKSRLLSDRFSAERPKGSFSTLEIQRTEQGDSAMYLCASSLDYTLEQYFGPGTRLTVT.

CDR3 sequence: CASSLRGGRDTQYF. CDR3 DNA: TGTGCCAGCAGTTTAAGGGGGGGGCGGGATACGCAGTATTTT. The V call is TRBV28, the J call TRBJ2-3; possibly TRBD2 for D (7 bases). Germline values: CDR1 MDHEN, CDR2 SYDVKM. Trimming left V 2 bases short and J 6 bases short, with 12 bases between. This CDR3 has 14 residues.

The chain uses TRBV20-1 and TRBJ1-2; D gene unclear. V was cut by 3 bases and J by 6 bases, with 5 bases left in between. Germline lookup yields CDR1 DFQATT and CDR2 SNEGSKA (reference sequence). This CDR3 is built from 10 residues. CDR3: CSARGNGYTF. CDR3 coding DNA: TGCAGTGCTAGGGGGAATGGCTACACCTTC.

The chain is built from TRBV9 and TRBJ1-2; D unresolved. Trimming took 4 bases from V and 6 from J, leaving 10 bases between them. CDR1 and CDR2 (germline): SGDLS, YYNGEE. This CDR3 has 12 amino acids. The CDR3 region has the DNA TGTGCCAGCAGCCCCCCTGGGGATGGCTACACCTTC. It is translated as CASSPPGDGYTF.